This T cell receptor beta chain was captured by sequencing in a study of blood T cell repertoires in COVID-19. Germline V gives CDR1 MNHEY, CDR2 SVGAGI. Germline trimming cut 6 bases from V and 4 bases from J; bases unmatched to any gene: 5. This CDR3 spans 14 amino acids. Repertoires were generated with immunoSEQ multiplex PCR, while TCRdb's copy carries only in-frame clones and drops some. The data contain 250,000 to 350,000 clones, around 87% of them singletons. The chain carries TRBV6-5 and TRBJ2-2, with 7 bases that match TRBD2. The specimen sequenced was peripheral blood. The clonotype comes from a woman between 50 and 59 years old who had recovered from COVID-19. The CDR3 DNA follows: TGTGCCAGCAGCCGGGGGGTGACCACCGGGGAGCTGTTTTTT. Protein product: CASSRGVTTGELFF.